This T cell receptor beta chain originates from a study of cytomegalovirus exposure and HLA in healthy donors. Study conclusions and caveats: The study designated 150 to 200 TCR beta chains cytomegalovirus-associated.

With respect to this clone: Its antigen is unidentified.

In germline, CDR1 is MGHRA, CDR2 YSYEKL. V was trimmed by 0 bases and J by 6 bases, leaving 17 bases between them. This CDR3 spans 16 amino acids. PCR amplification relied on 60 Vbeta primers (plus 13 Jbeta primers). Sequencing used immunoSEQ multiplex PCR; TCRdb keeps in-frame clones, though not all of them. The data hold 150,000 or so clones, with 75% to 80% observed a single time. The gene calls are TRBV4-1 and TRBJ2-5; maybe TRBD1 (5 bases). This TCR was recovered from a man aged 50 to 59 in good health and CMV-seropositive. Material for sequencing was PBMCs. The CDR3 DNA sequence: TGCGCCAGCAGCCAAGATTATACAAGGGGCCGAAAGACCCAGTACTTC. This gives the protein CASSQDYTRGRKTQYF.